This T cell receptor (beta chain) was captured in a study of T cell changes during pregnancy in multiple sclerosis. Repertoires were generated with immunoSEQ multiplex PCR, while TCRdb's copy carries only in-frame clones and drops some. The sample contains about 48,000 clones, 85% to 95% of which appear only once. In germline, CDR1 is GTSNPN, CDR2 SVGIG (reference sequence). The V end was cut by 3 bases, the J end by 4 bases, with 9 bases between. CDR3 size: 12 residues. This receptor was taken from a female donor in good health, enrolled as a control in a pregnancy study. Sequencing used CD4+ T cells from peripheral blood mononuclear cells, obtained in the second trimester of pregnancy. This chain links TRBV30 with TRBJ2-5; D is perhaps TRBD2 (5 bases). This CDR3 is CAWREVGETQYF. Written as DNA, the CDR3 is TGTGCCTGGAGGGAGGTAGGAGAGACCCAGTACTTC.